One and the same sample provided the 26 T cell receptor beta chains below, sequenced in a study of blood T cell repertoires in COVID-19. The table came from immunoSEQ multiplex PCR; TCRdb's copy has only in-frame clones and leaves some out. The table has more than 300,000 clones, around 87% seen once. The sequenced material came from peripheral blood. The receptors come from a woman aged 25 to 39 with COVID-19, enrolled during active disease.

The genes are TRBV5-4 and TRBJ1-1, with 8 bases matching TRBD1. The germline CDR1 and CDR2 sequences are SGHNT and YYREEE (reference sequence). The CDR3 totals 14 residues. Germline trimming cut 5 bases from V and 5 bases from J; bases unmatched to any gene: 8. The CDR3, as DNA: TGTGCCAGCAGAAACCCACAGGGGGGGACTGAAGCTTTCTTT. Translation: CASRNPQGGTEAFF.

The chain links TRBV23-1 to TRBJ2-1, with D tentatively TRBD1 (5 bases). TRBV23-1 carries the ORF label, with uncertain function. V gave up 6 bases and J gave up 5 bases, with 23 bases separating them. This CDR3 is built from 17 residues. CDR3 in amino acids: CASSINLGRSEDNEQFF. The CDR3 nucleotides read TGCGCCAGCAGCATTAATTTGGGGCGGTCAGAAGACAATGAGCAGTTCTTC.

This chain links TRBV29-1 with TRBJ1-6, with TRBD1 matching 8 bases. Germline CDR1 reads SQVTM; CDR2 reads ANQGSEA. V dropped 6 bases and J dropped 6; count of bases not matched to a gene: 4. The CDR3 has 13 residues. CDR3 sequence (DNA): TGCAGCGTCCGGACAGGGAGTAATTCACCCCTCCACTTT. Protein: CSVRTGSNSPLHF.

This sequence joins TRBV5-1 and TRBJ2-7, with 9 positions matching TRBD1. Germline V CDR1 and CDR2: SGHRS, YFSETQ. V trimming: 7 bases; J trimming: 2 bases; junction bases outside the gene matches: 7. The CDR3 covers 14 residues. The CDR3 DNA is TGCGCCAGCTATCGGGGGACAGGGACCTACGAGCAGTACTTC. This codes for CASYRGTGTYEQYF.

The rearrangement uses TRBV24-1 and TRBJ2-5, with D maybe TRBD2 (6 bases). Germline lookup yields CDR1 KGHDR and CDR2 SFDVKD. The CDR3 totals 14 residues. Trimming took 5 bases from V and 7 from J, leaving 16 bases between them. The CDR3 region has the DNA TGTGCCACCAGTGCCGGGACTGCCACGGGGACCCAGTACTTC. This translates into CATSAGTATGTQYF.

The chain joins TRBV19 to TRBJ1-1, with D perhaps TRBD1 (6 bases). The CDR3 spans 14 residues. In germline, CDR1 is LNHDA, CDR2 SQIVND (reference sequence). The V and J ends lost 3 bases and 1 base respectively, with 9 bases between them. This CDR3 is CASSMVTGNTEAFF. CDR3 DNA: TGTGCCAGTAGTATGGTGACAGGGAACACTGAAGCTTTCTTT.

This clone was seen a handful of times. The V gene is TRBV5-1, the J gene TRBJ1-1; D is unclear. Trimming stripped 0 bases from V and 7 bases from J, with 10 bases between. Germline loops: CDR1 SGHRS, CDR2 YFSETQ. This CDR3 is 13 amino acids long. DNA for the CDR3: TGCGCCAGCAGCTTGGATGGGCGGGGTGAAGCTTTCTTT. Protein sequence: CASSLDGRGEAFF.

The chain couples TRBV28 to TRBJ1-6; D is possibly TRBD1 (5 bases). This CDR3 spans 13 amino acids. The ends were cut back, 5 bases at V and 9 bases at J, with 11 bases in the middle. The germline gives CDR1 MDHEN, CDR2 SYDVKM. This CDR3 reads CASSTRQFSPLHF. In DNA form, the CDR3 reads TGTGCCAGCAGTACCCGACAGTTTTCACCCCTCCACTTT.

This clone showed up just once. V and J are TRBV27 and TRBJ2-1; TRBD2 matches at 14 bases. Germline-derived CDR1 and CDR2 are MNHEY and SMNVEV (reference sequence). The CDR3 has 15 amino acids. Germline trimming cut 7 bases from V and 7 bases from J; bases unmatched to any gene: 6. The CDR3 loop is CASNTWTSGRNEQFF. For the CDR3, the DNA is TGTGCCAGCAACACTTGGACTAGCGGGAGGAATGAGCAGTTCTTC.

The chain is built from TRBV6-5 and TRBJ2-3, with TRBD1 as a possible D gene (6 bases). This CDR3 is 13 amino acids long. Germline values: CDR1 MNHEY, CDR2 SVGAGI. V was shortened by 11 bases and J by 3 bases, with 15 bases between the two germline ends. The CDR3 DNA reads as TGTGCCGCCTCGGCTCAGGGGACAGATACGCAGTATTTT. Encoded protein: CAASAQGTDTQYF.

CDR3: CAWRRSGRGYEQYF. The CDR3 DNA reads as TGTGCCTGGAGGAGGAGCGGGAGAGGCTACGAGCAGTACTTC. The rearrangement joins TRBV30 to TRBJ2-7; the match to TRBD2 covers 8 bases. The germline V gene encodes CDR1 GTSNPN and CDR2 SVGIG (reference sequence). V trimming: 3 bases; J trimming: 3 bases; junction bases outside the gene matches: 7. The CDR3 runs to 14 residues.

The gene calls are TRBV4-1 and TRBJ2-5; the D gene is possibly TRBD1 (5 bases). Trimming took 5 bases from V and 0 from J, leaving 10 bases between them. There are 14 residues in the CDR3. The germline V gene has CDR1 MGHRA and CDR2 YSYEKL. CDR3 sequence: CASSDTGNQETQYF. In DNA, the CDR3 is TGCGCCAGCAGCGACACAGGAAACCAAGAGACCCAGTACTTC.

The chain combines TRBV11-2 with TRBJ1-2; maybe TRBD1 (5 bases). From germline, CDR1 is SGHAT and CDR2 FQNNGV. The V end lost 3 bases, the J end lost 8 bases, and 10 bases lay between the germline ends. The CDR3 has 12 amino acids. The CDR3, as DNA: TGTGCCAGCAGCTTTCAGGGCTGGGGCTACACCTTC. Amino acid sequence: CASSFQGWGYTF.

This chain links TRBV28 with TRBJ1-1; D unresolved. V lost 7 bases, J lost 1 base, and 16 bases lay in between. The germline CDR1 and CDR2 sequences are MDHEN and SYDVKM. This CDR3 comprises 15 residues. The CDR3 DNA sequence: TGTGCCAGCACTTCCCGGGTGATCCGGAACACTGAAGCTTTCTTT. As protein: CASTSRVIRNTEAFF.

In the case of this clone: This sample includes further DNA sequences coding for the same CDR3. V and J are TRBV7-3 and TRBJ2-1; 9 bases agree with TRBD2. Germline V lookup: CDR1 SGHTA, CDR2 FQGTGA. V shed 5 bases and J 7 bases; nucleotides not matched to a gene: 9. The length of the CDR3 is 15 residues. DNA of the CDR3: TGTGCCAGCAGCCCTACGGGACTAGCAGATAATGAGCAGTTCTTC. Translating gives CASSPTGLADNEQFF. The full variable domain, rest sourced from reference TRBV7-3 and TRBJ2-1, is GAGVSQTPSNKVTEKGKYVELRCDPISGHTALYWYRQSLGQGPEFLIYFQGTGAADDSGLPNDRFFAVRPEGSVSTLKIQRTERGDSAVYLCASSPTGLADNEQFFGPGTRLTVL.

The rearrangement joins TRBV9 to TRBJ2-2; TRBD2 agrees at 14 bases. CDR1 and CDR2 from the germline V gene are SGDLS and YYNGEE. CDR3 size: 18 residues. With 4 bases clipped from V and 2 bases from J, the junction kept 7 bases outside the gene matches. CDR3 protein: CASSTRTSGRFNTGELFF. In DNA form, the CDR3 reads TGTGCCAGCAGCACACGGACTAGCGGGAGGTTTAACACCGGGGAGCTGTTTTTT.

This clone was observed a single time. This sequence joins TRBV6-5 and TRBJ1-5, with D unresolved. CDR1 and CDR2 (germline): MNHEY, SVGAGI. V was shortened by 2 bases and J by 0 bases, with 11 bases between the two germline ends. The CDR3 consists of 16 residues. The CDR3 DNA reads TGTGCCAGCAGTTACAGGCCCACAGATAGCAATCAGCCCCAGCATTTT. This sequence encodes CASSYRPTDSNQPQHF.

The chain recombines TRBV28 with TRBJ1-1; no firm D call. CDR1 is MDHEN, CDR2 SYDVKM, per germline. This CDR3 contains 14 residues. Between the trimmed V and J ends, which lost 3 bases and 11 bases, there was a span of 19 bases. The DNA for the CDR3 is TGTGCCAGCAGTTTTTTACTTCAAGATGATCGGGCTTTCTTT. Its protein is CASSFLLQDDRAFF.

The gene calls are TRBV19 and TRBJ1-2; no firm D call. In germline, CDR1 is LNHDA, CDR2 SQIVND (reference sequence). This CDR3 is built from 15 residues. Between the trimmed V and J ends, which lost 5 bases and 6 bases, there was a span of 19 bases. Written as DNA, the CDR3 is TGTGCCAGTAGTCCCAGGAGGGAATCTTTTCATGGCTACACCTTC. Amino acid sequence: CASSPRRESFHGYTF.

The genes are TRBV4-3 and TRBJ2-7; tentative D call: TRBD1 (6 bases). CDR3 length equals 15 residues. Between the trimmed V and J ends, which lost 1 base and 2 bases, there was a span of 12 bases. Germline V gives CDR1 LGHNA, CDR2 YSLEER. CDR3 DNA sequence: TGCGCCAGCAGCCAAGGCCGCGGACAGACCTACGAGCAGTACTTC. This encodes CASSQGRGQTYEQYF.

The V call is TRBV2, the J call TRBJ2-1, with 7 bases fitting TRBD2. This CDR3 is built from 17 residues. Germline trimming cut 6 bases from V and 4 bases from J; bases unmatched to any gene: 15. The germline gives CDR1 SNHLY, CDR2 FYNNEI. CDR3 amino acids: CASRKDPGTTLYNEQFF. The CDR3 nucleotides are TGTGCCAGCAGGAAGGATCCCGGGACTACGTTATACAATGAGCAGTTCTTC.

This clone was seen once. The V and J genes are TRBV12-3 or TRBV12-4 and TRBJ2-1; 10 nucleotides align to TRBD2. This CDR3 has 13 residues. The V gene end was trimmed by 6 bases and the J gene end by 7 bases; junction bases not matched to a gene: 3. CDR3 sequence reads: CASSLLAGNEQFF. CDR3 DNA: TGTGCCAGCAGCTTACTAGCGGGAAATGAGCAGTTCTTC.

The genes are TRBV5-8 and TRBJ2-5; 13 bases fit TRBD2. Unmatched junction bases numbered 6, after V lost 0 bases and J lost 4 bases. There are 17 residues in the CDR3. Germline V gene lookup returns CDR1 SGHTS and CDR2 YDEGEE. CDR3 protein: CASSLGTSGSLSETQYF. The DNA for the CDR3 is TGTGCCAGCAGCTTGGGGACTAGCGGGAGTTTGTCAGAGACCCAGTACTTC.

The chain links TRBV19 to TRBJ2-1; D gene unclear. Looked up from germline, CDR1 is LNHDA and CDR2 is SQIVND (reference sequence). The V end lost 7 bases, the J end lost 2 bases, and 6 bases lay between the germline ends. This CDR3 has 12 residues. The CDR3 DNA follows: TGTGCCAGTAACAGTACCTACAATGAGCAGTTCTTC. Protein product: CASNSTYNEQFF.

This chain joins TRBV19 and TRBJ1-2, with 8 bases that match TRBD1. Trimming took 5 bases from V and 4 from J; bases not matched to a gene: 6. Germline V CDR1 and CDR2: LNHDA, SQIVND (reference sequence). The CDR3 is 14 residues long. CDR3 protein: CASSPGGDGYGYTF. In DNA form, the CDR3 reads TGTGCCAGTAGTCCAGGGGGCGATGGCTATGGCTACACCTTC. Full variable domain (outside the CDR3, taken from reference TRBV19 and TRBJ1-2): DGGITQSPKYLFRKEGQNVTLSCEQNLNHDAMYWYRQDPGQGLRLIYYSQIVNDFQKGDIAEGYSVSREKKESFPLTVTSAQKNPTAFYLCASSPGGDGYGYTFGSGTRLTVV.

The chain links TRBV2 to TRBJ2-3; D may be TRBD2 (6 bases). V lost 5 bases to trimming and J lost 4 bases, with 13 bases between them. CDR3 length: 14 residues. The germline CDR1 and CDR2 sequences are SNHLY and FYNNEI. The chain's CDR3 is CASSRPSVSDTQYF. CDR3 coding DNA: TGTGCCAGCAGTCGACCTAGCGTCTCAGATACGCAGTATTTT.